The 28 T cell receptor beta chains below all came from one sample that was sequenced in a study of cytomegalovirus exposure and HLA in healthy donors. This PCR relied on a set of 60 Vbeta primers and 13 Jbeta primers. TCRdb's copy holds only in-frame clones and misses some; the assay was immunoSEQ multiplex PCR. The sample lists about 65,000 clones, approximately 60% occurring once. Sequenced sample: PBMCs. These receptors were obtained from a man aged 25 to 45 in good health and CMV-seronegative.

V usage is TRBV5-1 and J usage is TRBJ2-7; 14 nucleotides line up with TRBD2. The junction had 9 bases not matched to a gene; V was cut back by 4 bases and J by 0 bases. This CDR3 contains 18 residues. Germline loops: CDR1 SGHRS, CDR2 YFSETQ. The CDR3 here is CASSHGTSGGLSSYEQYF. The CDR3 DNA sequence: TGCGCCAGCAGCCACGGGACTAGCGGGGGCCTCAGCTCCTACGAGCAGTACTTC.

The chain uses TRBV27 and TRBJ1-2; perhaps TRBD1 as D (6 bases). Trimming removed 4 bases at V and 5 bases at J, with 17 bases between. This CDR3 is built from 15 residues. Germline V gene lookup returns CDR1 MNHEY and CDR2 SMNVEV (reference sequence). The CDR3 sequence: CASSWGGGGVYGYTF. For the CDR3, the DNA is TGTGCCAGCAGTTGGGGAGGGGGGGGCGTATATGGCTACACCTTC.

The chain is built from TRBV30 and TRBJ2-6; possibly TRBD1 for D (6 bases). With 3 bases removed from V and 2 bases from J, the gap between germline ends came to 8 bases. The CDR3 is made up of 14 amino acids. The germline gives CDR1 GTSNPN, CDR2 SVGIG (reference sequence). The CDR3 nucleotides read TGTGCCTGGAGCACAGGGACTGGGGCCAACGTCCTGACTTTC. The encoded protein is CAWSTGTGANVLTF.

This rearrangement joins TRBV19 to TRBJ2-4, with 7 bases lining up with TRBD1. V shed 9 bases and J 0 bases; nucleotides not matched to a gene: 5. Germline values: CDR1 LNHDA, CDR2 SQIVND (reference sequence). The CDR3 runs to 14 residues. CDR3 sequence reads: CASSDRVAKNIQYF. CDR3 coding DNA: TGTGCCAGCAGCGACAGGGTAGCCAAAAACATTCAGTACTTC. The complete variable domain, with remaining parts taken from reference TRBV19 and TRBJ2-4, reads DGGITQSPKYLFRKEGQNVTLSCEQNLNHDAMYWYRQDPGQGLRLIYYSQIVNDFQKGDIAEGYSVSREKKESFPLTVTSAQKNPTAFYLCASSDRVAKNIQYFGAGTRLSVL.

V and J are TRBV19 and TRBJ1-1; D is unresolved. Deletions cut 6 bases from V and 1 base from J, with 9 bases between. Germline V gene data show CDR1 as LNHDA and CDR2 as SQIVND (reference sequence). The CDR3 contains 13 residues. This CDR3 is CASREAGNTEAFF. CDR3 DNA: TGTGCCAGTAGGGAGGCGGGGAACACTGAAGCTTTCTTT.

The chain combines TRBV25-1 with TRBJ1-1, with D uncertain. Between the trimmed V and J ends, which lost 4 bases and 2 bases, there was a span of 5 bases. Germline V gene data show CDR1 as MGHDK and CDR2 as SYGVNS. CDR3 length equals 12 residues. CDR3 nucleotides: TGTGCCAGCAGTGCTATAAACACTGAAGCTTTCTTT. This encodes CASSAINTEAFF.

The genes are TRBV9 and TRBJ2-5, with TRBD2 matching over 15 bases. The germline gives CDR1 SGDLS, CDR2 YYNGEE. V dropped 4 bases and J dropped 5; count of bases not matched to a gene: 9. The CDR3 is 17 residues long. CDR3 loop: CASSISTGTSGGETQYF. CDR3 DNA sequence: TGTGCCAGCAGCATCTCGACCGGGACTAGCGGGGGGGAGACCCAGTACTTC.

This clone turned up a few times. The V and J genes are TRBV7-8 and TRBJ2-7, with TRBD1 matching over 8 bases. The V segment lost 4 bases and the J segment 6 bases; nucleotides outside the gene matches: 11. Germline V lookup: CDR1 SGHVS, CDR2 FQNEAQ. The CDR3 covers 15 residues. The CDR3, as DNA: TGTGCCAGCAGCTCCTGGACAGGGCAAGTGGGCGAGCAGTACTTC. This codes for CASSSWTGQVGEQYF.

In this sample, this clone turned up a few times. This chain links TRBV5-1 with TRBJ1-2, with TRBD1 matching 9 bases. The CDR3 has 14 amino acids. V lost 4 bases and J lost 2; bases outside the gene matches: 3. Germline CDR1 reads SGHRS; CDR2 reads YFSETQ. The CDR3 here is CASSTGTGNYGYTF. In nucleotides, the CDR3 is TGCGCCAGCAGCACCGGGACAGGGAACTATGGCTACACCTTC. Looking up the rest from reference TRBV5-1 and TRBJ1-2 gives the full variable domain: KAGVTQTPRYLIKTRGQQVTLSCSPISGHRSVSWYQQTPGQGLQFLFEYFSETQRNKGNFPGRFSGRQFSNSRSEMNVSTLELGDSALYLCASSTGTGNYGYTFGSGTRLTVV.

This clone was detected only a few times. The rearrangement links TRBV13 to TRBJ1-2; the match to TRBD1 covers 7 bases. Germline loops: CDR1 PRHDT, CDR2 FYEKMQ (reference sequence). V was clipped by 5 bases and J by 0 bases; unmatched bases: 12. The CDR3 has 17 residues. CDR3 sequence: CASSENYRGRANYGYTF. CDR3 nucleotide sequence: TGTGCCAGCAGCGAGAACTACAGGGGTAGGGCTAACTATGGCTACACCTTC. The full variable domain, rest sourced from reference TRBV13 and TRBJ1-2, is AAGVIQSPRHLIKEKRETATLKCYPIPRHDTVYWYQQGPGQDPQFLISFYEKMQSDKGSIPDRFSAQQFSDYHSELNMSSLELGDSALYFCASSENYRGRANYGYTFGSGTRLTVV.

This clone was seen just once. The rearrangement links TRBV5-1 to TRBJ2-7, with D tentatively TRBD1 (6 bases). This CDR3 is built from 15 residues. The V and J ends lost 0 bases and 2 bases respectively, with 12 bases between them. Germline-derived CDR1 and CDR2 are SGHRS and YFSETQ. The CDR3 loop reads CASSLERTDTYEQYF. Here the CDR3 DNA reads TGCGCCAGCAGCTTGGAGCGGACAGATACCTACGAGCAGTACTTC.

This clone was found a few times. The chain joins TRBV2 to TRBJ2-7; TRBD2 matches at 7 bases. Trimming at V came to 7 bases and at J to 5 bases, leaving 8 bases not matched to a gene. The CDR3 runs to 13 residues. Germline CDR1 reads SNHLY; CDR2 reads FYNNEI. Written as DNA, the CDR3 is TGTGCCAGCACGAGCCCGGGGGGTAACGAGCAGTACTTC. Protein: CASTSPGGNEQYF.

This clone was detected once. This chain uses TRBV18 with TRBJ1-1, with D possibly TRBD1 on 6 matching bases. CDR3 length: 13 residues. Germline values: CDR1 KGHSH, CDR2 LQKENI. The V and J ends lost 3 bases and 7 bases respectively, with 12 bases between them. The chain's CDR3 is CASSPDSTNEAFF. The CDR3 nucleotides read TGTGCCAGCTCACCGGACAGCACAAATGAAGCTTTCTTT.

The chain recombines TRBV6-4 with TRBJ1-1; D is perhaps TRBD1 (5 bases). V gave up 6 bases and J gave up 0 bases, with 11 bases separating them. CDR3 length: 14 residues. Germline CDR1 is MRHNA and CDR2 is SNTAGT. The CDR3 DNA follows: TGTGCCAGCAGACTGACAGCTTTGAACACTGAAGCTTTCTTT. Its protein product is CASRLTALNTEAFF.

CDR3 bases: TGTGCCAGCAGTGAACTTCGGACTAGCGGGAACGGGGAGCTGTTTTTT. Translating it yields CASSELRTSGNGELFF. This sequence joins TRBV2 and TRBJ2-2; 12 positions match TRBD2. CDR3 length: 16 amino acids. The trim removed 2 bases at V and 7 bases at J, leaving 5 bases unmatched. Looked up from germline, CDR1 is SNHLY and CDR2 is FYNNEI.

J is TRBJ2-1 and V is TRBV4-2, with 8 bases matching TRBD2. The V and J ends lost 0 bases and 4 bases, in that order; junction bases with no gene match: 5. CDR3 length: 16 amino acids. The germline V gene encodes CDR1 LGHNA and CDR2 YNFKEQ. DNA of the CDR3: TGTGCCAGCAGCCAAGATGGCGGGGGGCCATACAATGAGCAGTTCTTC. This gives the protein CASSQDGGGPYNEQFF.

V gene TRBV6-5 combines with J gene TRBJ1-2; the D gene is possibly TRBD1 (6 bases). The CDR3 is 12 residues long. Trimming removed 5 bases from V and 6 bases from J, with 10 bases in between. Germline loops: CDR1 MNHEY, CDR2 SVGAGI. The CDR3 DNA is TGTGCCAGCAGTGCTAGGACAGATGGCTACACCTTC. Translation: CASSARTDGYTF.

The genes are TRBV6-4 and TRBJ2-3, with 11 bases aligning to TRBD2. Germline V gene lookup returns CDR1 MRHNA and CDR2 SNTAGT. With 10 bases clipped from V and 1 base from J, the junction kept 13 bases outside the gene matches. The CDR3 runs to 17 residues. In DNA form, the CDR3 reads TGTGCCACACGAATGGTAGCGGGGGGGCTCGGCACAGATACGCAGTATTTT. It codes for CATRMVAGGLGTDTQYF.

The chain combines TRBV2 with TRBJ2-6; the match to TRBD1 covers 10 bases. V was clipped by 6 bases and J by 0 bases; unmatched bases: 11. Germline V CDR1 and CDR2: SNHLY, FYNNEI. This CDR3 is built from 19 residues. CDR3 nucleotide sequence: TGTGCCAGCAGCGTCATTGGGACAGGGGCCAACTCTGGGGCCAACGTCCTGACTTTC. Its translation is CASSVIGTGANSGANVLTF.

The chain carries TRBV29-1 and TRBJ2-3; TRBD2 matches 8 bases. The V segment lost 0 bases and the J segment 2 bases; nucleotides outside the gene matches: 10. The V gene's germline CDR1 is SQVTM and CDR2 ANQGSEA. The CDR3 is made up of 17 amino acids. The CDR3 spells CSVEDLPSGGFTDTQYF. CDR3 DNA: TGCAGCGTTGAAGATCTACCCAGCGGGGGATTCACAGATACGCAGTATTTT.

Only a few counts were recorded for this clone. J is TRBJ1-1 and V is TRBV29-1; D unresolved. CDR3 length: 11 residues. CDR1 and CDR2 (germline): SQVTM, ANQGSEA. Trimming removed 8 bases from V and 1 base from J, with 8 bases in between. CDR3 DNA sequence: TGCAGCCTTAACAGGAACACTGAAGCTTTCTTT. Its translation: CSLNRNTEAFF.

This clone has a single count. The V gene is TRBV6-5, the J gene TRBJ1-4, with D maybe TRBD1 (6 bases). CDR1 is MNHEY and CDR2 is SVGAGI in the germline V gene. The CDR3 contains 16 residues. Trimming shortened V by 1 base and J by 4 bases, and 13 bases separated the two germline ends. CDR3: CASSYYPTGVNEKLFF. DNA of the CDR3: TGTGCCAGCAGTTACTACCCGACAGGAGTTAATGAAAAACTGTTTTTT.

The chain combines TRBV27 with TRBJ1-1, with a tentative D call TRBD1 (5 bases). The ends were cut back, 5 bases at V and 4 bases at J, with 14 bases in the middle. Germline V gives CDR1 MNHEY, CDR2 SMNVEV (reference sequence). This CDR3 region has 14 residues. The CDR3 region is CASSVSGGFTEAFF. The CDR3 coding sequence is TGTGCCAGCAGTGTCAGTGGGGGGTTCACTGAAGCTTTCTTT.

The chain links TRBV29-1 to TRBJ1-1, with a possible D match to TRBD1 (5 bases). This CDR3 has 13 residues. Germline V CDR1 and CDR2: SQVTM, ANQGSEA. V was shortened by 1 base and J by 2 bases, with 8 bases between the two germline ends. The DNA of the CDR3 is TGCAGCGTTGAAGCGCAGGGCAACACTGAAGCTTTCTTT. Translated, it gives CSVEAQGNTEAFF.

Judged by abundance, this clone is medium-sized. The J gene is TRBJ1-2, the V gene TRBV27; 7 nucleotides agree with TRBD1. Germline CDR1 reads MNHEY; CDR2 reads SMNVEV (reference sequence). V lost 5 bases, J lost 4 bases, and 10 bases stayed unmatched. CDR3 length: 15 amino acids. The CDR3 DNA reads TGTGCCAGCAGTCTAGCACAGGGGCCCGCCTATGGCTACACCTTC. This translates into CASSLAQGPAYGYTF.

A remark on this clone: The junction shows a germline mismatch at one end, possibly a read error. The chain links TRBV29-1 to TRBJ1-4; 10 bases map to TRBD1. This CDR3 contains 15 residues. Looked up from germline, CDR1 is SQVTM and CDR2 is ANQGSEA. The CDR3 DNA is TGCAGCGTGGAAGGGACAGGGGAAAATAATGAAAAACTGTTTTTT. Residues: CSVEGTGENNEKLFF.

J is TRBJ1-2 and V is TRBV4-1; weak D call: TRBD1 (6 bases). CDR3 length: 13 residues. V was trimmed by 0 bases and J by 4 bases, leaving 6 bases between them. The germline gives CDR1 MGHRA, CDR2 YSYEKL. The CDR3 DNA is TGCGCCAGCAGCCAAGAAGGGGGCTATGGCTACACCTTC. Amino acids: CASSQEGGYGYTF.

This clone was seen a single time. The chain is built from TRBV19 and TRBJ2-1; 11 positions agree with TRBD1. In germline, CDR1 is LNHDA, CDR2 SQIVND (reference sequence). CDR3 length: 13 residues. The J segment lost 10 bases and the V segment lost 11 bases, leaving 10 bases of the junction unmatched. This CDR3 is CASAGQGAGEQFF. The DNA for the CDR3 is TGTGCCTCTGCCGGACAGGGGGCGGGAGAGCAGTTCTTC. The complete variable domain, with remaining parts taken from reference TRBV19 and TRBJ2-1, reads DGGITQSPKYLFRKEGQNVTLSCEQNLNHDAMYWYRQDPGQGLRLIYYSQIVNDFQKGDIAEGYSVSREKKESFPLTVTSAQKNPTAFYLCASAGQGAGEQFFGPGTRLTVL.